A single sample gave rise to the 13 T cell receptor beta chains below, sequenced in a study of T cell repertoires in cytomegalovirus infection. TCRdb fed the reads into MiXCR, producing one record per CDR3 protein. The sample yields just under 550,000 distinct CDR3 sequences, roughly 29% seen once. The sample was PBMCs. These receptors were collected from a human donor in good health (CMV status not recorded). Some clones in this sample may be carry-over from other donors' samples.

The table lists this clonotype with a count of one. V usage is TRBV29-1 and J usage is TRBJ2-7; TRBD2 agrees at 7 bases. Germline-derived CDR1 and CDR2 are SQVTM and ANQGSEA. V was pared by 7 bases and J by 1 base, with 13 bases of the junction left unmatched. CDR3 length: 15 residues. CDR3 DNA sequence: TGCAGCGCCAGCTCCGATTGGGGAGGGTCCTACGAGCAGTACTTC. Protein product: CSASSDWGGSYEQYF.

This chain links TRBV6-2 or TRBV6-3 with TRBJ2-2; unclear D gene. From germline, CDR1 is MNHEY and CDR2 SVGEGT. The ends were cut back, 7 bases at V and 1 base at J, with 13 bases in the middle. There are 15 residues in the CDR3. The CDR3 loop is CASTINPRNTGELFF. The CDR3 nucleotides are TGTGCCAGCACTATAAACCCCCGGAACACCGGGGAGCTGTTTTTT.

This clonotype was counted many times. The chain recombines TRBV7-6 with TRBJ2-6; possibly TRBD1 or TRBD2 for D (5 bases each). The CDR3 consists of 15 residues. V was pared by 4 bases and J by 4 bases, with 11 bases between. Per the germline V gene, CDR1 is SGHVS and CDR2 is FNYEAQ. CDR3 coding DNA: TGTGCCAGCAGCTCCGGGACGGGAGGGGCCAACGTCCTGACTTTC. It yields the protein CASSSGTGGANVLTF.

In DNA form, the CDR3 reads TGCAGTGCTAGGTCGACGGGCAATCAGCCCCAGCATTTT. The encoded protein is CSARSTGNQPQHF. V and J are TRBV20-1 and TRBJ1-5, with D hard to call. Germline lookup yields CDR1 DFQATT and CDR2 SNEGSKA (reference sequence). Trimming pared 3 bases from V and 2 bases from J, leaving 8 bases between. There are 13 residues in the CDR3.

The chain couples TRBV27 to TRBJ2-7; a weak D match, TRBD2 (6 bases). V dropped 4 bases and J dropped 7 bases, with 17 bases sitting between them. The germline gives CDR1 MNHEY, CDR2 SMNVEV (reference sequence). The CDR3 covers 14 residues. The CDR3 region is CASSWGTQRGEQYF. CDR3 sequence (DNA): TGTGCCAGCAGTTGGGGGACTCAGCGCGGAGAGCAGTACTTC.

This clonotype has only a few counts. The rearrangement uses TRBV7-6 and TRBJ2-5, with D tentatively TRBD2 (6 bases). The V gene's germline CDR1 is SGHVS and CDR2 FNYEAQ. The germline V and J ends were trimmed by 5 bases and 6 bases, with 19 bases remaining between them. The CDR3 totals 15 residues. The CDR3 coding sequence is TGTGCCAGCAGCCCGAAGGTGGGGGAGGAGAAGACCCAGTACTTC. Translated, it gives CASSPKVGEEKTQYF.

CDR3: CASSARPASYEQYF. The DNA for the CDR3 is TGTGCTTCGTCGGCCAGGCCCGCCTCCTACGAGCAGTACTTC. The gene calls are TRBV30 and TRBJ2-7, with unresolved D. Germline CDR1 is GTSNPN and CDR2 is SVGIG (reference sequence). CDR3 length: 14 amino acids.

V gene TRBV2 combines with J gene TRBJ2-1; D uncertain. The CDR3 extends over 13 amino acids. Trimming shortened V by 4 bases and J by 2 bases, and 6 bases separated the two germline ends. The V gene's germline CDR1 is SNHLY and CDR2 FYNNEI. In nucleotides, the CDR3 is TGTGCCAGCAGTGTAGACACCTACAATGAGCAGTTCTTC. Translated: CASSVDTYNEQFF.

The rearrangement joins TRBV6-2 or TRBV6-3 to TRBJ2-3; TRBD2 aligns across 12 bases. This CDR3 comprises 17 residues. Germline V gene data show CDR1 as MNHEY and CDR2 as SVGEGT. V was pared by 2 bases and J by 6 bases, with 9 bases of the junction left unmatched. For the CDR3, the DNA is TGTGCCAGCAGTTACCGGACTAGCGGGACCGCACGGGATACGCAGTATTTT. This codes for CASSYRTSGTARDTQYF.

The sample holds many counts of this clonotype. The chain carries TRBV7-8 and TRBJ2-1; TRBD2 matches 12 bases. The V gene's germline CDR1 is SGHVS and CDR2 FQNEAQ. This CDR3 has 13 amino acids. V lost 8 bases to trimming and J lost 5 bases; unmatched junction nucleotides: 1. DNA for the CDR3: TGTGCCAGCGGACTAGCGGGAAACAATGAGCAGTTCTTC. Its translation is CASGLAGNNEQFF.

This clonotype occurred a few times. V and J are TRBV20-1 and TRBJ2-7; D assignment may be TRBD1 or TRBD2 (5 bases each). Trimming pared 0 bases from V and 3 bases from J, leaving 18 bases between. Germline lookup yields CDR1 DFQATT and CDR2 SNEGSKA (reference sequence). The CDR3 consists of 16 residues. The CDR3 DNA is TGCAGTGCTAGAGATCGGGGCGGGTTGGGGGACTACGAGCAGTACTTC. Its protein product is CSARDRGGLGDYEQYF.

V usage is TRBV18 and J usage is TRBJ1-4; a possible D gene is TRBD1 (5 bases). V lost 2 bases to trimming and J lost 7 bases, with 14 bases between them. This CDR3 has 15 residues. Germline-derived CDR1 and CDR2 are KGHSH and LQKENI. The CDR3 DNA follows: TGTGCCAGCTCACCAACCGGGACTCGAAGTGAAAAACTGTTTTTT. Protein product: CASSPTGTRSEKLFF.

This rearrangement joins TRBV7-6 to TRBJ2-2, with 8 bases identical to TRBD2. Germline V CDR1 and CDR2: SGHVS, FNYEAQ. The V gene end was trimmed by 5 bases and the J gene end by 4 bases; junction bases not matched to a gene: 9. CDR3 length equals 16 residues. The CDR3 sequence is CASSPEREIVTGELFF. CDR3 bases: TGTGCCAGCAGCCCCGAGCGGGAGATCGTCACCGGGGAGCTGTTTTTT.